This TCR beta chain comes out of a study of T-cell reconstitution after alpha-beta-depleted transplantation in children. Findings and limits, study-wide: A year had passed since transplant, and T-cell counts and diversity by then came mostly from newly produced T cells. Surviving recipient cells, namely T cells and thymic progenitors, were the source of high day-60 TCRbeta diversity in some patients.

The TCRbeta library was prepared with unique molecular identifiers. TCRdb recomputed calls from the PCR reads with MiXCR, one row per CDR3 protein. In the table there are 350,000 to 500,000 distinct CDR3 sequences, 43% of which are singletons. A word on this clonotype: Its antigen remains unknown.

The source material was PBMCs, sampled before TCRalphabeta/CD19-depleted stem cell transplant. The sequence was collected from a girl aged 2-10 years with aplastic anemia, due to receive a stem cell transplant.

The DNA of the CDR3 is TGTGCCATCAATCCTACCCCGATACGGGAGGGCGGCAACAATGAGCAGTTCTTC. Protein sequence: CAINPTPIREGGNNEQFF. The J gene is TRBJ2-1, the V gene TRBV10-3; 8 nucleotides match TRBD2. Germline CDR1 and CDR2: ENHRY and SYGVKD. The CDR3 consists of 18 residues. The V gene end was trimmed by 7 bases and the J gene end by 5 bases; junction bases not matched to a gene: 19.